This T cell receptor beta chain emerged from a study of breast tumors, draining lymph nodes, adjacent tissues. General study results and limits: Tumors had less TCR diversity than lymph nodes, more than nontumor tissue.

TCRdb reprocessed the multiplex PCR reads via MiXCR and lists one record per CDR3 protein. Found here are around 130,000 distinct CDR3 sequences, around 20% of them singletons; the top ten hold less than 4.5%. Concerning this clonotype itself: The antigen is not known. A junction boundary mismatches the germline segment, possibly from a read error.

The CDR3 has 13 amino acids. Germline CDR1 SNHLY, CDR2 FYNNEI. The lymph nodes were axillary draining lymph nodes from breast cancer patients. The TCR sequence derives from a female donor with breast cancer. Some clones in this sample may be carry-over from other donors' samples. The chain uses TRBV2 and TRBJ2-1; 7 positions match TRBD2. The sequenced sample was axillary lymph node tissue. This CDR3 is CSPWEGLRNEQFF. The DNA of the CDR3 is TGCAGCCCGTGGGAGGGACTAAGGAATGAGCAGTTCTTC.